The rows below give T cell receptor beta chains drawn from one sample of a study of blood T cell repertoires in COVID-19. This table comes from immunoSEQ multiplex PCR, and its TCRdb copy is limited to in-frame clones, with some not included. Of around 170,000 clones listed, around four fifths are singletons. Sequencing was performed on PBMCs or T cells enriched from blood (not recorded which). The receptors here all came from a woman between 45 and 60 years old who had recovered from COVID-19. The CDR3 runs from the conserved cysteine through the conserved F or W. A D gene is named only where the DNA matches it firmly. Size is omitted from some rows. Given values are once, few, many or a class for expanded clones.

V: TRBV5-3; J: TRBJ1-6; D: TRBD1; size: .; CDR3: CARSCNPDRILHF; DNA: TGTGCCAGAAGCTGCAACCCGGACAGGATCCTCCACTTT
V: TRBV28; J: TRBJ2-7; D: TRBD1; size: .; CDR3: CASTLTGKHEQYF; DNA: TGTGCCAGCACTTTGACAGGGAAGCACGAGCAGTACTTC
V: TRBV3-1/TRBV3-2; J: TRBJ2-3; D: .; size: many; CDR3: CASSTRLTSTDTQYF; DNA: TGTGCCAGCAGCACGCGACTAACTAGCACAGATACGCAGTATTTT
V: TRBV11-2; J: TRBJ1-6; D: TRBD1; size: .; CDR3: CASSPRQGPASSPLHF; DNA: TGTGCCAGCAGCCCCCGACAGGGACCAGCTAGTTCACCCCTCCACTTT
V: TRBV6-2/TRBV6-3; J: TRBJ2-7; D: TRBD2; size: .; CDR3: CASSYAGGSDEQYF; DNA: TGTGCCAGCAGTTACGCGGGGGGGAGCGACGAGCAGTACTTC
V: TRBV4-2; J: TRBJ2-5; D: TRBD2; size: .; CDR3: CASSRQSGRGDLETQYF; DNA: TGTGCCAGCAGCCGCCAGTCGGGGCGGGGGGACTTGGAGACCCAGTACTTC
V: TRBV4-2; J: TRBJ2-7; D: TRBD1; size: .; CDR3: CASRGQGAYEQYF; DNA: TGTGCCAGCAGGGGACAGGGGGCCTACGAGCAGTACTTC
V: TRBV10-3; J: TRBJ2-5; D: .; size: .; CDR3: CAISPAGPRYQETQYF; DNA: TGTGCCATCAGTCCTGCGGGACCGCGGTACCAAGAGACCCAGTACTTC
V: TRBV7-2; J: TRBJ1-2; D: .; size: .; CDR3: CASSQTRRHYGYTF; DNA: TGTGCCAGCAGCCAAACCCGGAGGCATTATGGCTACACCTTC
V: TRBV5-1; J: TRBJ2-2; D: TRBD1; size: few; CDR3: CASSRTTGGTGELFF; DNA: TGCGCCAGCAGTAGGACAACAGGGGGCACCGGGGAGCTGTTTTTT
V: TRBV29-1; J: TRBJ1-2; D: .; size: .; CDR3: CSAWLGGYGYTF; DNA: TGCAGCGCCTGGTTGGGGGGGTATGGCTACACCTTC
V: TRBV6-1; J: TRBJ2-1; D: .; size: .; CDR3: CASSEFGGPYNEQFF; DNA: TGTGCCAGCAGTGAATTCGGGGGACCCTACAATGAGCAGTTCTTC
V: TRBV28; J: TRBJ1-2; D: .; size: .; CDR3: CASTLPNYGYTF; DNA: TGTGCCAGCACCCTCCCCAACTATGGCTACACCTTC
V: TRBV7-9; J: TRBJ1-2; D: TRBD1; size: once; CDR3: CASSLDRGSYGYTF; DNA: TGTGCCAGCAGCTTGGACAGGGGCTCCTATGGCTACACCTTC
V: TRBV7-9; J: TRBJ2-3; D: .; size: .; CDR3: CASSLSGGKRSADTQYF; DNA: TGTGCCAGCAGCTTATCTGGCGGGAAAAGGTCCGCAGATACGCAGTATTTT
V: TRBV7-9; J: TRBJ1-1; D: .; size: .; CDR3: CASSFGGIEAFF; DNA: TGTGCCAGCAGCTTCGGGGGGATTGAAGCTTTCTTT
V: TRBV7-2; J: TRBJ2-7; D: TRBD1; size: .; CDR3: CASSPGGTGVGYEQYF; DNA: TGTGCCAGCAGCCCGGGTGGGACAGGGGTAGGGTACGAGCAGTACTTC
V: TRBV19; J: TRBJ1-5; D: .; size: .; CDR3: CASRLEGRQPQHF; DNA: TGTGCCAGCCGTCTGGAGGGGCGGCAGCCCCAGCATTTT
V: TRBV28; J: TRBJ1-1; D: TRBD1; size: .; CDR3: CASSLTGAPEAFF; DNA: TGTGCCAGCAGTTTAACAGGGGCCCCTGAAGCTTTCTTT
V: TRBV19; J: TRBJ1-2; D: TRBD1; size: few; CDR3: CASSIFRGQGAEGYTF; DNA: TGTGCCAGTAGTATTTTCCGGGGCCAGGGGGCGGAGGGCTACACCTTC
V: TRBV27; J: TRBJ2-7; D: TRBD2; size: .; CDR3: CASSLRPRGTYEQYF; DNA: TGTGCCAGCAGTTTGAGGCCGCGGGGGACCTACGAGCAGTACTTC
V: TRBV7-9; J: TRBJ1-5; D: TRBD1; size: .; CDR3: CASSPQGPSNQPQHF; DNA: TGTGCCAGCAGCCCACAGGGGCCTAGCAATCAGCCCCAGCATTTT
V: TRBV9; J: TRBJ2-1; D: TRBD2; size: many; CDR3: CASSVDAGAGGDEQFF; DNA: TGTGCCAGCAGCGTAGATGCGGGAGCGGGTGGGGATGAGCAGTTCTTC
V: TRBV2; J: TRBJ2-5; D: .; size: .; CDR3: CASRRELVETQYF; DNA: TGTGCCAGCAGGAGGGAGTTGGTAGAGACCCAGTACTTC
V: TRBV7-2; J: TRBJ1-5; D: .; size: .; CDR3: CASSSDFNQPQHF; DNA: TGTGCCAGCAGCTCCGACTTTAATCAGCCCCAGCATTTT
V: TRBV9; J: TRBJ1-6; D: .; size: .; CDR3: CASSVDGGSYNSPLHF; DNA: TGTGCCAGCAGCGTAGATGGGGGGTCCTATAATTCACCCCTCCACTTT
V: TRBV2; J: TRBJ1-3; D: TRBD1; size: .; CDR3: CASSDDRGGGNTIYF; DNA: TGTGCCAGCAGCGATGACAGGGGAGGTGGAAACACCATATATTTT
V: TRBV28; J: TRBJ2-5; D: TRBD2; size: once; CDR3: CASSRGGGAWETQYF; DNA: TGTGCCAGCAGCCGAGGCGGGGGGGCTTGGGAGACCCAGTACTTC
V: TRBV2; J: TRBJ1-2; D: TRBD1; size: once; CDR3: CASSEDRTLYGYTF; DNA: TGTGCCAGCAGTGAGGACAGGACTCTTTATGGCTACACCTTC
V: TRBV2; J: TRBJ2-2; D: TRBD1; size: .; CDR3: CAGGQTNTGELFF; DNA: TGTGCCGGGGGACAGACAAACACCGGGGAGCTGTTTTTT
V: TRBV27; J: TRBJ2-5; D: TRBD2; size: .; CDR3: CASSLLSSGASGSQYF; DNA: TGTGCCAGCAGTTTATTGTCTAGCGGGGCCTCGGGCTCCCAGTACTTC
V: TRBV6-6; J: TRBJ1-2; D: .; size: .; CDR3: CASSLEPNYGYTF; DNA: TGTGCCAGCAGCTTAGAGCCTAACTATGGCTACACCTTC
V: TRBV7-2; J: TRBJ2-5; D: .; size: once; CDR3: CASSSFGETQYF; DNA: TGTGCCAGCAGCTCGTTCGGGGAGACCCAGTACTTC
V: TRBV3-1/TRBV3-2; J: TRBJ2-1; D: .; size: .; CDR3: CASSQETGSNEQFF; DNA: TGTGCCAGCAGCCAAGAAACAGGGAGTAATGAGCAGTTCTTC
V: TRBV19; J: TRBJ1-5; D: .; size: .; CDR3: CASSRGFAQPQHF; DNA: TGTGCCAGCTCCCGGGGGTTCGCTCAGCCCCAGCATTTT
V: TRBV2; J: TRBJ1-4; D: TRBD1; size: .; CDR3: CASSERDRLNEKLFF; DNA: TGTGCCAGCAGTGAAAGGGACAGACTAAATGAAAAACTGTTTTTT
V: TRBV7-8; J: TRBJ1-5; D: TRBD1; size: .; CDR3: CASSHRGENQPQHF; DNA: TGTGCCAGCAGCCACAGGGGAGAGAATCAGCCCCAGCATTTT
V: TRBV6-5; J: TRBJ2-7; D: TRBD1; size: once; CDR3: CASSRDRGYLYEQYF; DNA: TGTGCCAGCAGCCGGGACAGGGGGTACTTGTACGAGCAGTACTTC
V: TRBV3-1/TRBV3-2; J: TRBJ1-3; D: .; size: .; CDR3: CASSLRGQGNTIYF; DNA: TGTGCCAGCAGCCTTCGCGGGCAGGGAAACACCATATATTTT
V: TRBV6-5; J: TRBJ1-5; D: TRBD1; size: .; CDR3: CASSPAGTGVQPQHF; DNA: TGTGCCAGCAGTCCCGCAGGGACAGGGGTTCAGCCCCAGCATTTT
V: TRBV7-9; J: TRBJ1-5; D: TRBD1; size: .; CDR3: CAPPRTGSSGQPQHF; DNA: TGTGCTCCGCCGAGGACAGGGTCTAGTGGACAGCCCCAGCATTTT
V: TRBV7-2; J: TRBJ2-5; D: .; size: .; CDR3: CASSLAFRSRETQYF; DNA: TGTGCCAGCAGCTTAGCATTCAGAAGTCGAGAGACCCAGTACTTC
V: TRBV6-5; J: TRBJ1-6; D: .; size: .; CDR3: CASSYSDSRDSPLHF; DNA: TGTGCCAGCAGTTACTCGGATTCGAGGGATTCACCCCTCCACTTT
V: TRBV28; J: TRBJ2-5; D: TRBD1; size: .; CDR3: CASSFKIAETGAQETQYF; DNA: TGTGCCAGCAGTTTCAAGATAGCCGAGACAGGGGCACAAGAGACCCAGTACTTC
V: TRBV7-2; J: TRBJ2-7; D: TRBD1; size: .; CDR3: CASSLNPGQGRDYEQYF; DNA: TGTGCCAGCAGCTTAAACCCTGGACAGGGGAGGGACTACGAGCAGTACTTC
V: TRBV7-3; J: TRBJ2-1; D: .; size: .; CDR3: CASSLSGSSYNEQFF; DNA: TGTGCCAGCAGCCTTAGCGGCAGCTCCTACAATGAGCAGTTCTTC
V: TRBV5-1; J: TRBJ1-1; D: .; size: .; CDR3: CASSLNRLAFF; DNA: TGCGCCAGCAGCTTAAACAGGCTAGCTTTCTTT
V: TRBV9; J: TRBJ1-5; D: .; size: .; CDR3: CASSVDGGNQPQHF; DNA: TGTGCCAGCAGCGTAGATGGGGGGAATCAGCCCCAGCATTTT
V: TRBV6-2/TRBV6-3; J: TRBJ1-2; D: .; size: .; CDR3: CASSYGLFEANYGYTF; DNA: TGTGCCAGCAGTTACGGTCTTTTTGAGGCTAACTATGGCTACACCTTC
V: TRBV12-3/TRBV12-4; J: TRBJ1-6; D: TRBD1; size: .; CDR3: CASSTGARAPLHF; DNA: TGTGCCAGCAGCACAGGGGCGAGGGCACCCCTCCACTTT
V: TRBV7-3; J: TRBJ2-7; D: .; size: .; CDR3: CASSFLQGYEQYF; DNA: TGTGCCAGCAGCTTTTTACAGGGCTACGAGCAGTACTTC
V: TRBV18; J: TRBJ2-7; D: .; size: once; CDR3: CASSPGRVTYEQYF; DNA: TGTGCCAGCTCACCAGGCAGGGTAACCTACGAGCAGTACTTC
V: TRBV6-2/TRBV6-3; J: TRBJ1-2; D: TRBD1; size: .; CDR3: CASSVPGQGKRSYGYTF; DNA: TGTGCCAGCAGTGTACCGGGACAGGGGAAAAGGAGCTATGGCTACACCTTC
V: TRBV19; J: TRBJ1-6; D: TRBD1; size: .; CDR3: CASSVKSGQLNSPLHF; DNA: TGTGCCAGTAGTGTAAAGTCGGGACAGCTCAATTCACCCCTCCACTTT
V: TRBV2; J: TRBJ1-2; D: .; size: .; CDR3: CASRQGALLGYTF; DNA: TGTGCCAGCAGACAGGGAGCGCTTTTAGGCTACACCTTC
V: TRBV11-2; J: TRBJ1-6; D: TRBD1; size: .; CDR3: CASTGGGNSPLHF; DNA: TGTGCCAGCACAGGGGGCGGGAATTCACCCCTCCACTTT
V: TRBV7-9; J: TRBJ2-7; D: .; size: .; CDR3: CASSIVGTLYEQYF; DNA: TGTGCCAGCAGCATCGTGGGGACTCTATACGAGCAGTACTTC
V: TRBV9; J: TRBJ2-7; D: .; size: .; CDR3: CASSVAAGSYEQYF; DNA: TGTGCCAGCAGCGTAGCTGCGGGCTCCTACGAGCAGTACTTC